These 28 T cell receptor beta chains were sequenced from one sample in a study of T cells in Graves' hyperthyroidism and ophthalmopathy. The source material, RNA transcripts, was used to amplify TCR beta CDR3 regions. TCR CDR3 underwent first-round RT-PCR with the HTBI primer set. TCRdb recomputed calls from the multiplex PCR reads with MiXCR, one row per CDR3 protein. The table lists 350,000 to 500,000 distinct CDR3 sequences, approximately 13% of them singletons. Sequencing was performed on blood. These receptors all stem from a woman aged 18-29 years with Graves' hyperthyroidism.

This clonotype was seen ten or more times. The chain has TRBV20-1 and TRBJ2-3; the match to TRBD2 covers 10 bases. In germline, CDR1 is DFQATT, CDR2 SNEGSKA (reference sequence). The J segment lost 3 bases and the V segment lost 3 bases, leaving 3 bases of the junction unmatched. The CDR3 is 14 amino acids. The CDR3 here is CSASHSGRTDTQYF. The CDR3 DNA reads as TGCAGTGCTAGTCATAGCGGGAGGACAGATACGCAGTATTTT.

This clonotype was seen many times. The chain has TRBV19 and TRBJ2-1, with D uncertain. Germline loops: CDR1 LNHDA, CDR2 SQIVND (reference sequence). Trimming removed 10 bases from V and 0 bases from J, with 16 bases in between. The CDR3 is made up of 15 amino acids. The CDR3 DNA reads as TGTGCCACCAAACACCAAGCAAACTCCTACAATGAGCAGTTCTTC. Residues: CATKHQANSYNEQFF. Full variable domain (rest looked up from reference TRBV19 and TRBJ2-1): DGGITQSPKYLFRKEGQNVTLSCEQNLNHDAMYWYRQDPGQGLRLIYYSQIVNDFQKGDIAEGYSVSREKKESFPLTVTSAQKNPTAFYLCATKHQANSYNEQFFGPGTRLTVL.

This clonotype was counted between two and nine times. The CDR3 nucleotides are TGCAGTGCTGTCGGAGGGGACAGGGGGCTGGATGAGCAGTTCTTC. It encodes CSAVGGDRGLDEQFF. V and J are TRBV20-1 and TRBJ2-1; 12 bases are shared with TRBD1. This CDR3 has 15 amino acids. J was trimmed by 8 bases and V by 5 bases; bases with no gene match: 10. Germline lookup yields CDR1 DFQATT and CDR2 SNEGSKA (reference sequence).

This chain connects TRBV7-9 to TRBJ2-4; TRBD1 agrees at 11 bases. Germline assignment: CDR1 SEHNR and CDR2 FQNEAQ (reference sequence). V gave up 1 base and J gave up 5 bases; unmatched junction bases: 10. The CDR3 is 18 residues long. CDR3 bases: TGTGCCAGCAGCTTAGTATTTATGGGACAGGGGGGCCAAAACATTCAGTACTTC. This encodes CASSLVFMGQGGQNIQYF.

This clonotype showed up many times. This chain joins TRBV20-1 and TRBJ2-1; TRBD2 aligns across 10 bases. The V and J ends lost 0 bases and 1 base, in that order; junction bases with no gene match: 9. Germline-derived CDR1 and CDR2 are DFQATT and SNEGSKA (reference sequence). CDR3 length: 18 amino acids. The CDR3 nucleotides read TGCAGTGCTAGAGATCTTCAGCGGGAGGGCCTTTCCTACAATGAGCAGTTCTTC. It specifies CSARDLQREGLSYNEQFF.

Only a few counts were recorded for this clonotype. The chain carries TRBV6-2 or TRBV6-3 and TRBJ1-5; D is undetermined. Germline V gene sequence: CDR1 MNHEY, CDR2 SVGEGT. The CDR3 sequence is 13 residues long. The ends were cut back, 11 bases at V and 3 bases at J, with 14 bases in the middle. CDR3 in DNA: TGTGCCGGGAGCTGGGCGGCCAATCAGCCCCAGCATTTT. Translated, it gives CAGSWAANQPQHF.

This clonotype has more than one count but fewer than ten. The genes are TRBV29-1 and TRBJ2-1; the D is unclear. The CDR3 is made up of 12 amino acids. V dropped 7 bases and J dropped 8 bases, with 15 bases sitting between them. Germline-derived CDR1 and CDR2 are SQVTM and ANQGSEA. The CDR3 loop is CSAGSPWDEQFF. The CDR3, as DNA: TGCAGCGCCGGGTCTCCGTGGGATGAGCAGTTCTTC.

This clonotype was found many times. The V gene is TRBV7-8, the J gene TRBJ2-5; no definite D call. The CDR3 spans 13 residues. V was cut by 2 bases and J by 5 bases, with 9 bases left in between. CDR1 and CDR2 (germline): SGHVS, FQNEAQ. CDR3 protein: CASSLPPFETQYF. The CDR3 nucleotides are TGTGCCAGCAGCTTACCCCCCTTTGAGACCCAGTACTTC.

V and J are TRBV7-6 and TRBJ2-7, with D possibly TRBD2 on 6 matching bases. V dropped 2 bases and J dropped 3 bases, with 11 bases sitting between them. The CDR3 consists of 14 residues. CDR1 and CDR2 from the germline V gene are SGHVS and FNYEAQ. CDR3 DNA: TGTGCCAGCAGCTTATCGGGGGAGGTCTACGAGCAGTACTTC. Amino acids: CASSLSGEVYEQYF.

This clonotype was counted many times. The rearrangement joins TRBV12-3 or TRBV12-4 to TRBJ1-5; possibly TRBD1 for D (6 bases). This CDR3 contains 15 residues. V was clipped by 2 bases and J by 6 bases, with 14 bases between them. CDR3 sequence reads: CASSLLAQGGQPQHF. DNA of the CDR3: TGTGCCAGCAGTTTACTGGCACAGGGCGGTCAGCCCCAGCATTTT.

This clonotype was picked up a small number of times. The V gene is TRBV7-9, the J gene TRBJ1-4, with TRBD1 matching over 7 bases. The V gene's germline CDR1 is SEHNR and CDR2 FQNEAQ (reference sequence). With 5 bases clipped from V and 6 bases from J, the junction kept 3 bases outside the gene matches. This CDR3 has 13 residues. For the CDR3, the DNA is TGTGCCAGCAGCCTCGGACAGGATGAAAAACTGTTTTTT. As protein: CASSLGQDEKLFF.

This clonotype was seen ten or more times. V and J are TRBV3-1 and TRBJ2-7; no clear D gene. In germline, CDR1 is LGHDT, CDR2 YNNKEL (reference sequence). V shed 0 bases and J shed 6 bases, with 12 bases lying between them. The CDR3 totals 14 residues. The CDR3 is CASSQEVQGREQYF. The CDR3 DNA is TGTGCCAGCAGCCAAGAGGTCCAAGGGCGCGAGCAGTACTTC.

This clonotype was counted ten times or more. This sequence joins TRBV20-1 and TRBJ2-3, with 7 bases that match TRBD2. This CDR3 has 14 residues. J gave up 4 bases and V 0 bases, and 4 bases lay outside the gene matches. Germline lookup yields CDR1 DFQATT and CDR2 SNEGSKA (reference sequence). The CDR3 spells CSARDPAGPDTQYF. The CDR3 bases are TGCAGTGCTAGAGACCCAGCGGGGCCAGATACGCAGTATTTT.

This clonotype has only a few counts. V and J are TRBV28 and TRBJ1-5, with 7 bases identical to TRBD1. The trim removed 10 bases at V and 7 bases at J, leaving 13 bases unmatched. The CDR3 sequence is 14 residues long. The germline gives CDR1 MDHEN, CDR2 SYDVKM. CDR3 amino acids: CATRDQGGGQPQHF. The CDR3 nucleotides read TGTGCCACCAGAGACCAGGGGGGAGGCCAGCCCCAGCATTTT.

Regarding this clonotype: This may stem from a read error, because a much larger clone lies one nucleotide away. V gene TRBV12-3 or TRBV12-4 combines with J gene TRBJ1-1; 10 bases are a match to TRBD1. This CDR3 spans 15 amino acids. The CDR3 DNA sequence: TGTGCCAGCAGTGACAGGGACAGGGGCAATACTGAAGCTCTCTTT. Protein: CASSDRDRGNTEALF.

This clonotype came up many times. The V and J genes are TRBV28 and TRBJ1-1, with D tentatively TRBD1 (5 bases). The CDR3 totals 15 residues. Germline lookup yields CDR1 MDHEN and CDR2 SYDVKM. V lost 5 bases to trimming and J lost 0 bases, with 13 bases between them. CDR3 region: CASSLPGQLNTEAFF. In DNA form, the CDR3 reads TGTGCCAGCAGTCTCCCGGGGCAGCTGAACACTGAAGCTTTCTTT.

The V gene is TRBV5-1, the J gene TRBJ2-3; TRBD2 agrees at 7 bases. Germline V gene data show CDR1 as SGHRS and CDR2 as YFSETQ. The CDR3 runs to 14 residues. Losses at the gene ends were 6 bases for V and 3 bases for J; bases not matched to a gene: 7. CDR3 bases: TGCGCCAGCACCCTAGCGGCGAGGACAGATACGCAGTATTTT. This sequence encodes CASTLAARTDTQYF.

This clonotype has a handful of counts. The chain employs TRBV30 and TRBJ1-1; D gene uncertain. CDR1 GTSNPN and CDR2 SVGIG come from the germline V gene (reference sequence). V gave up 2 bases and J gave up 6 bases, with 10 bases separating them. The CDR3 extends over 12 amino acids. CDR3 in DNA: TGTGCCTGGAGTACGAGGCCCCCTGAAGCTTTCTTT. It yields the protein CAWSTRPPEAFF.

This clonotype was seen many times. This sequence joins TRBV2 and TRBJ2-3; 8 bases agree with TRBD2. Germline trimming cut 7 bases from V and 5 bases from J; bases unmatched to any gene: 8. Germline V CDR1 and CDR2: SNHLY, FYNNEI. The CDR3 extends over 14 amino acids. In DNA, the CDR3 is TGTGCCAGCACCCGGACTAGCATGAGAGATACGCAGTATTTT. The encoded protein is CASTRTSMRDTQYF.

Notes on this clonotype: A much larger clonotype is one base distant, so this may be a read error. The rearrangement links TRBV27 to TRBJ2-7; D unresolved. The CDR3 spans 14 residues. V gave up 5 bases and J gave up 3 bases, with 14 bases separating them. CDR1 MNHEY and CDR2 SMNVEV come from the germline V gene (reference sequence). The CDR3 DNA sequence: TGTGCCAGCAGTCCATATAAATCAGGCTACGAGCAGTACTTC. It codes for CASSPYKSGYEQYF.

This clonotype was counted between two and nine times. This rearrangement joins TRBV20-1 to TRBJ2-1, with D unresolved. Trimming stripped 3 bases from V and 4 bases from J, with 4 bases between. CDR1 DFQATT and CDR2 SNEGSKA come from the germline V gene (reference sequence). The CDR3 contains 11 residues. The CDR3 is CSARVYNEQFF. In DNA form, the CDR3 reads TGCAGTGCTAGGGTTTACAATGAGCAGTTCTTC.

In its sample, this clonotype was seen a few times. J is TRBJ1-1 and V is TRBV6-1; D unresolved. V lost 10 bases to trimming and J lost 1 base, with 10 bases between them. This CDR3 has 12 residues. Germline V gives CDR1 MNHNS, CDR2 SASEGT. CDR3 residues: CATSFANTEAFF. CDR3 nucleotide sequence: TGTGCCACCTCTTTCGCGAACACTGAAGCTTTCTTT.

This clonotype appeared many times. The rearrangement uses TRBV20-1 and TRBJ2-7; TRBD1 aligns across 9 bases. The V gene end was trimmed by 5 bases and the J gene end by 5 bases; junction bases not matched to a gene: 13. This CDR3 region has 15 residues. The germline gives CDR1 DFQATT, CDR2 SNEGSKA (reference sequence). CDR3: CSAGPLTGGVHEQYF. The CDR3 DNA is TGCAGTGCTGGGCCCCTGACAGGGGGGGTCCACGAGCAGTACTTC.

V gene TRBV19 combines with J gene TRBJ1-3; D uncertain. V gave up 11 bases and J gave up 0 bases, with 8 bases separating them. This CDR3 is built from 12 residues. Germline V gene data show CDR1 as LNHDA and CDR2 as SQIVND (reference sequence). The CDR3 DNA reads as TGTGCCTCTCGCTCCTCTGGAAACACCATATATTTT. Protein: CASRSSGNTIYF. Complete variable domain (other parts from reference TRBV19 and TRBJ1-3): DGGITQSPKYLFRKEGQNVTLSCEQNLNHDAMYWYRQDPGQGLRLIYYSQIVNDFQKGDIAEGYSVSREKKESFPLTVTSAQKNPTAFYLCASRSSGNTIYFGEGSWLTVV.

This clonotype was counted at least ten times. The rearrangement links TRBV9 to TRBJ2-2; D gene unclear. This CDR3 has 13 amino acids. CDR1 is SGDLS and CDR2 is YYNGEE in the germline V gene. The ends were cut back, 4 bases at V and 6 bases at J, with 10 bases in the middle. This CDR3 is CASSKGGSGELFF. The CDR3 DNA reads TGTGCCAGCAGCAAAGGTGGTTCCGGGGAGCTGTTTTTT.

Turning to this clonotype: The junction shows a germline mismatch at one end, possibly a read error. The rearrangement uses TRBV5-5 and TRBJ2-6; possibly TRBD1 or TRBD2 for D (5 bases each). Germline V gene data show CDR1 as SGHKS and CDR2 as YYEKEE (reference sequence). This CDR3 region has 17 residues. The CDR3 coding sequence is TGTGCCAGCAGCCAAGATGGGACGTCCTCTGGGGCCAACGCCCTGACTTTC. Encoded protein: CASSQDGTSSGANALTF.

The table lists this clonotype with many counts. This chain links TRBV10-2 with TRBJ2-5, with a weak D call TRBD2 (6 bases). Trimming stripped 6 bases from V and 2 bases from J, with 16 bases between. The CDR3 runs 15 residues. The germline V gene has CDR1 WSHSY and CDR2 SAAADI. The CDR3: CASRATAGSQETQYF. CDR3 sequence (DNA): TGCGCCAGCAGGGCCACAGCGGGTTCACAAGAGACCCAGTACTTC.

This clonotype was recorded at least ten times. The chain links TRBV12-3 or TRBV12-4 to TRBJ2-3; possible D gene TRBD1, 5 bases. The CDR3 loop spans 13 amino acids. V gave up 8 bases and J gave up 1 base, with 10 bases separating them. This CDR3 reads CASLRGGTDTQYF. The CDR3 region has the DNA TGTGCCAGCTTAAGGGGTGGCACAGATACGCAGTATTTT.